This T cell receptor beta chain was sequenced for a study of OX40 agonist ivuxolimab in advanced cancers. Study at large: Two patients with cutaneous melanoma and one with hepatocellular carcinoma, three in total, showed partial responses.

Whole-study results and caveats: Dose levels from 0.1 to 3.0 mg/kg saw CD4+ and CD8+ blood T cells expand clonally by week 6.

J gave up 11 bases and V 8 bases, and 4 bases lay outside the gene matches. Germline V lookup: CDR1 SGHVS, CDR2 FNYEAQ. The CDR3 runs 10 residues. This clone has more than one count but fewer than ten. Its antigen is unidentified. Sequencing used immunoSEQ multiplex PCR; TCRdb keeps in-frame clones, though not all of them. The sample contains more than 20,000 clones, approximately 90% of which appear only once. The starting material was CD4+ or CD8+ T cells sorted from blood, obtained in a trial of the OX40 agonist ivuxolimab. The gene calls are TRBV7-6 and TRBJ2-7; 9 bases are shared with TRBD1. This clonotype originated in an adult with an advanced solid tumor such as melanoma, head and neck, liver or kidney cancer. CDR3 in amino acids: CASRGDREYF. In DNA, the CDR3 is TGTGCCAGCCGAGGGGACAGGGAGTACTTC.